Listed here are 14 T cell receptor beta chains from one sample, sequenced in a study of blood T cell repertoires in COVID-19. Clones were sequenced by immunoSEQ multiplex PCR, and TCRdb holds only the in-frame ones, with some missing. The table lists under 130,000 clones, more than 70% of them singletons. Sequencing was performed on peripheral blood. Receptors were obtained from a woman aged 60-75 years with acute or convalescent COVID-19.

J is TRBJ1-1 and V is TRBV9; a possible D gene is TRBD1 (5 bases). V was cut by 3 bases and J by 5 bases, with 17 bases left in between. The CDR3 sequence is 15 residues long. CDR1 is SGDLS, CDR2 YYNGEE, per germline. In nucleotides, the CDR3 is TGTGCCAGCAGCGGTGCAGGGATTTCACGAACTGAAGCTTTCTTT. Translated, it gives CASSGAGISRTEAFF.

The CDR3 loop reads CASSLSRGRWAEAFF. The CDR3 nucleotides are TGTGCCAGCAGTTTATCGAGGGGGCGCTGGGCTGAAGCTTTCTTT. The chain recombines TRBV27 with TRBJ1-1, with TRBD1 matching 7 bases. Germline loops: CDR1 MNHEY, CDR2 SMNVEV (reference sequence). V trimming: 0 bases; J trimming: 6 bases; junction bases outside the gene matches: 7. The CDR3 runs 15 residues.

This chain links TRBV28 with TRBJ1-6; D remains unclear. The CDR3 runs to 15 residues. CDR1 and CDR2 (germline): MDHEN, SYDVKM. V was trimmed by 9 bases and J by 4 bases, leaving 16 bases between them. CDR3 sequence reads: CASLLGTHYNSPLHF. CDR3 DNA sequence: TGTGCCAGTCTATTGGGCACCCATTATAATTCACCCCTCCACTTT.

For the CDR3, the DNA is TGTGCCTGGAGTGTAGGGGGTCACGAGCAGTACGTC. Its protein product is CAWSVGGHEQYV. The rearrangement joins TRBV30 to TRBJ2-7; perhaps TRBD1 as D (6 bases). The CDR3 covers 12 residues. Germline V gene lookup returns CDR1 GTSNPN and CDR2 SVGIG (reference sequence). Trimming cost V 0 bases and J 5 bases, with 8 bases left between them.

This clone appeared once. V usage is TRBV30 and J usage is TRBJ2-2, with D possibly being TRBD1 (7 bases). The CDR3 runs to 14 residues. V lost 2 bases, J lost 5 bases, and 12 bases lay in between. CDR1 and CDR2 from the germline V gene are GTSNPN and SVGIG (reference sequence). For the CDR3, the DNA is TGTGCCTGGAGTAGGGCAGGGGGGACCGGGGAGCTGTTTTTT. Translating gives CAWSRAGGTGELFF.

The chain recombines TRBV4-1 with TRBJ1-2, with TRBD1 as a possible D gene (5 bases). Looked up from germline, CDR1 is MGHRA and CDR2 is YSYEKL. This CDR3 is built from 16 residues. Between the trimmed V and J ends, which lost 0 bases and 3 bases, there was a span of 14 bases. CDR3 region: CASSQDQKQGDYGYTF. CDR3 bases: TGCGCCAGCAGCCAAGATCAGAAGCAGGGTGACTATGGCTACACCTTC.

The V and J genes are TRBV2 and TRBJ2-1; perhaps TRBD2 as D (5 bases). V was pared by 10 bases and J by 0 bases, with 10 bases between. The germline V gene encodes CDR1 SNHLY and CDR2 FYNNEI. The CDR3 contains 13 residues. The CDR3 loop reads CATFRDSYNEQFF. In DNA form, the CDR3 reads TGTGCCACCTTCCGGGACTCCTACAATGAGCAGTTCTTC.

The V call is TRBV24-1, the J call TRBJ2-1, with 8 bases fitting TRBD2. This CDR3 spans 15 amino acids. Germline CDR1 and CDR2: KGHDR and SFDVKD. Trimming removed 4 bases from V and 8 bases from J; junction bases left unmatched: 9. The chain's CDR3 is CATSDRSGSVDEQFF. CDR3 bases: TGTGCCACCAGTGACCGAAGCGGGAGTGTCGATGAGCAGTTCTTC.

The chain combines TRBV30 with TRBJ1-2, with D tentatively TRBD1 (5 bases). The length of the CDR3 is 15 residues. CDR1 is GTSNPN, CDR2 SVGIG, per germline (reference sequence). V dropped 0 bases and J dropped 4 bases, with 15 bases sitting between them. The CDR3 is CAWSVHKGRSYGYTF. The CDR3 nucleotides are TGTGCCTGGAGTGTACACAAGGGGCGTAGCTATGGCTACACCTTC.

The rearrangement joins TRBV3-1 (or the pseudogene TRBV3-2) to TRBJ2-5, with a tentative D call TRBD2 (5 bases). The CDR3 has 15 amino acids. Trimming took off 6 bases at V and 5 bases at J, with 19 bases between the two ends. Per the germline V gene, CDR1 is LGHDT and CDR2 is YNNKEL (reference sequence). CDR3 residues: CASRPSGSVRETQYF. CDR3 DNA: TGTGCCAGCAGGCCATCGGGATCGGTGAGGGAGACCCAGTACTTC.

The CDR3 loop reads CASTEGSGSLADTQYF. For the CDR3, the DNA is TGTGCCAGCACCGAAGGCAGCGGGAGTCTCGCAGATACGCAGTATTTT. This chain links TRBV28 with TRBJ2-3, with TRBD2 identical over 8 bases. Germline V gene lookup returns CDR1 MDHEN and CDR2 SYDVKM. The CDR3 consists of 16 residues. With 7 bases clipped from V and 4 bases from J, the junction kept 13 bases outside the gene matches. Complete variable domain (other parts from reference TRBV28 and TRBJ2-3): DVKVTQSSRYLVKRTGEKVFLECVQDMDHENMFWYRQDPGLGLRLIYFSYDVKMKEKGDIPEGYSVSREKKERFSLILESASTNQTSMYLCASTEGSGSLADTQYFGPGTRLTVL.

This clone was seen a handful of times. This rearrangement joins TRBV19 to TRBJ1-2; TRBD1 aligns across 10 bases. Germline loops: CDR1 LNHDA, CDR2 SQIVND (reference sequence). With 4 bases clipped from V and 6 bases from J, the junction kept 2 bases outside the gene matches. The CDR3 totals 13 residues. The CDR3 region has the DNA TGTGCCAGTAGTACCGACAGGGGGCATGGCTACACCTTC. Its protein is CASSTDRGHGYTF.

This rearrangement joins TRBV24-1 to TRBJ2-1, with TRBD1 matching 7 bases. CDR3 length: 12 residues. J was trimmed by 12 bases and V by 3 bases; bases with no gene match: 4. Germline lookup yields CDR1 KGHDR and CDR2 SFDVKD. CDR3 coding DNA: TGTGCCACCAGTGATGGGACAGTGCGGCAGTTCTTC. It specifies CATSDGTVRQFF.

This sequence joins TRBV3-1 (or the pseudogene TRBV3-2) and TRBJ1-2; 7 bases are shared with TRBD1. The CDR3 has 14 residues. Per germline, CDR1 LGHDT and CDR2 YNNKEL (reference sequence). The V segment lost 4 bases and the J segment 2 bases; nucleotides outside the gene matches: 4. In DNA form, the CDR3 reads TGTGCCAGCAGCCTCAGGGGGTCCAACTATGGCTACACCTTC. Translating it yields CASSLRGSNYGYTF.